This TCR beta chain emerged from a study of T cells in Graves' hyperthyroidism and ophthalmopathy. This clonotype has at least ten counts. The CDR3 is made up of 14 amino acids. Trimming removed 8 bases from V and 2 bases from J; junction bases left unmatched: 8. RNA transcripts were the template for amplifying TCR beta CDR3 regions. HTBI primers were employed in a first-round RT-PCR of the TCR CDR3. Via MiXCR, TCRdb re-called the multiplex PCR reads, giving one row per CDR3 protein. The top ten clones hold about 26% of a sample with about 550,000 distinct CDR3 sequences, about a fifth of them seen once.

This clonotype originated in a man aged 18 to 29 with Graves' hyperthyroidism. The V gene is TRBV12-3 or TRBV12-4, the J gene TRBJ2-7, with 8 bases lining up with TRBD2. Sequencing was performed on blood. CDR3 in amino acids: CASSAGGGTYEQYF. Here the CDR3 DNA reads TGTGCCAGCTCGGCGGGGGGCGGGACCTACGAGCAGTACTTC.